This is a list of T cell receptor beta chains from one sample in a study of CD8+ T cells in alopecia areata. Here immunoSEQ multiplex PCR was the method, and the copy in TCRdb shows in-frame clones only, minus some. This sample yields about 98,000 clones, of which nearly 45% are seen a single time; 0.75% to 0.8% belongs to the top ten. Material: CD4+ T cells sorted from blood. These receptor sequences come from a human donor with alopecia areata. Both conserved end residues are part of each CDR3. D genes are given only for firm matches. Some rows mark clone size as missing; the rest say once, few, many or name a class of expanded clone.

>TRBJ2-7|TRBD2|few|TRBV29-1
TGCAGCTACGGACTAGCGGGAGACGAGCAGTACTTC
CSYGLAGDEQYF
>TRBJ2-3|-|-|TRBV15
TGTGCCACCAGCAGAGTAAGAGGGGGAACTAGCACAGATACGCAGTATTTT
CATSRVRGGTSTDTQYF
>TRBJ2-1|-|-|TRBV11-2
TGTGCCAGCAGCTCATCCACGGCGGGTGAGCAGTTCTTC
CASSSSTAGEQFF
>TRBJ2-1|TRBD2|few|TRBV19
TGTGCCAGTAGCACCGGACTAGCGGTCAATGAGCAGTTCTTC
CASSTGLAVNEQFF
>TRBJ2-7|-|few|TRBV29-1
TGCAGCGTTGCGACAGCCCTAACCCACGAGCAGTACTTC
CSVATALTHEQYF
>TRBJ2-7|-|-|TRBV7-9
TGTGCCAGCAGCGGGCGAAGGAGCTCCTACGAGCAGTACTTC
CASSGRRSSYEQYF
>TRBJ2-4|-|few|TRBV2
TGTGCCAGCAGTGAACGGCCGGAAAACATTCAGTACTTC
CASSERPENIQYF
>TRBJ2-7|TRBD2|-|TRBV29-1
TGCAGCGTCGGCCGACTAGCGGGAGTTTACGAGCAGTACTTC
CSVGRLAGVYEQYF
>TRBJ2-5|TRBD2|few|TRBV9
TGTGCCAGCAGTGCCGGGACTAGAATAACCGAGACCCAGTACTTC
CASSAGTRITETQYF
>TRBJ2-7|-|few|TRBV29-1
TGCAGCGTTGGGGCGGGCGGCTCCTACGAGCAGTACTTC
CSVGAGGSYEQYF
>TRBJ1-2|-|once|TRBV28
TGTGCCAGCACCCCCACAGGGCGGAATAGGGGCTACACCTTC
CASTPTGRNRGYTF
>TRBJ1-1|-|-|TRBV29-1
TGCAGCGTTGCCAGGCAGGAGAACACTGAAGCTTTCTTT
CSVARQENTEAFF
>TRBJ1-5|-|-|TRBV2
TGTGCCAGCAGTGCATTTAGCAATCAGCCCCAGCATTTT
CASSAFSNQPQHF
>TRBJ2-7|TRBD2|-|TRBV5-1
TGCGCCAGCAGCTTGCGGGAGGTCTCCTACGAGCAGTACTTC
CASSLREVSYEQYF
>TRBJ2-3|TRBD2|-|TRBV30
TGTGCCTGGAGAGGGACTAGCGGGCCCGGAGGTACGCAGTATTTT
CAWRGTSGPGGTQYF
>TRBJ1-2|-|-|TRBV9
TGTGCCAGCAGCGTAGCTTGGGATTATGGCTACACCTTC
CASSVAWDYGYTF
>TRBJ2-5|-|-|TRBV29-1
TGCAGCGTTGCAGCGGGAGAGACCCAGTACTTC
CSVAAGETQYF
>TRBJ1-1|-|-|TRBV29-1
TGCAGCGTTGAAGAGGTTCGGGGCCCCACAACGCCAGCTTTCTTT
CSVEEVRGPTTPAFF
>TRBJ2-3|-|-|TRBV4-1
TGCGCCAGCAGCCATCGCGGGGATAGCACAGATACGCAGTATTTT
CASSHRGDSTDTQYF
>TRBJ1-1|TRBD1|once|TRBV25-1
TGTGCCAGCACCCGGGACAGAGAGAACACTGAAGCTTTCTTT
CASTRDRENTEAFF
>TRBJ2-1|TRBD2|few|TRBV11-2
TGTGCCAGCAGCTTAAGAACAAGCGGGAGGGGCTACAATGAGCAGTTCTTC
CASSLRTSGRGYNEQFF
>TRBJ2-3|-|-|TRBV28
TGTGCCAGCAGCGGGCCTAATACAGATACGCAGTATTTT
CASSGPNTDTQYF
>TRBJ2-7|-|-|TRBV6-1
TGTGCCAGCAGTGCGCCCCCGCGACCTGGACAGCCGTCGGAGCAGTACTTC
CASSAPPRPGQPSEQYF
>TRBJ1-2|-|-|TRBV20-1
TGCAGTGCTTGGGCAGGAGGAGGCTACACCTTC
CSAWAGGGYTF
>TRBJ2-7|TRBD1|-|TRBV29-1
TGCAGCGTTATTAAATTAGCAGTGGGGGGACAGGTTCTTTTCTACGAGCAGTACTTC
CSVIKLAVGGQVLFYEQYF
>TRBJ2-5|-|-|TRBV19
TGTGCCAGCGCGGAACAAGAGACCCAGTACTTC
CASAEQETQYF
>TRBJ2-1|-|-|TRBV2
TGTGCCAGCAGTGAATACAATGAGCAGTTCTTC
CASSEYNEQFF
>TRBJ2-5|TRBD2|few|TRBV29-1
TGCACCGCGGGAGACGAGACCCAGTACTTC
CTAGDETQYF